This TCR beta chain was profiled in a study of CD8 T cells in Susac syndrome. It was with random hexamers that about 0.45 to 1 ug RNA was reverse transcribed. TCRdb reprocessed the immunoSEQ multiplex PCR reads via MiXCR and lists one record per CDR3 protein. The sample lists 110,000 or so distinct CDR3 sequences, just under 95% occurring once. V lost 5 bases, J lost 3 bases, and 10 bases lay in between. Germline V gene data show CDR1 as MNHEY and CDR2 as SMNVEV (reference sequence). CDR3 length: 14 residues. The sequencing sample was made of CD4+ T cells from PBMCs. The chain has TRBV27 and TRBJ2-2; tentative D call: TRBD1 (6 bases). The source is a human donor with multiple sclerosis. CDR3 residues: CASSQGWYTGELFF. The CDR3 DNA sequence: TGTGCCAGCAGTCAGGGGTGGTACACCGGGGAGCTGTTTTTT.